A single T cell receptor (beta chain) is shown here with its context. The antigen remains undetermined. Staff drew ten milliliters of peripheral blood from each donor. This record belongs to a study of blood T cells in healthy people across ages. Study findings and constraints: There were more naive CD4+ cells and higher diversity in long-lived donors than in aged donors.

A J-beta primer mix and a sample-barcoded 5' primer were used in a second PCR of about 6 to 12 cycles. A template-switch adaptor containing 12 random nucleotides labeled each cDNA molecule. TCRdb redid the calling of the 5' RACE reads with MiXCR, one entry per CDR3 protein. The sample lists approximately 1.5 million distinct CDR3 sequences, roughly 30% occurring once. The CDR3 has 13 residues. V lost 7 bases, J lost 5 bases, and 13 bases lay in between. CDR1 MGHDK and CDR2 SYGVNS come from the germline V gene. The chain couples TRBV25-1 to TRBJ2-3, with D tentatively TRBD2 (6 bases). This clonotype originated in a woman aged 25 to 45 in good health. Sequenced input: blood. This CDR3 is CASTGHGGDTQYF. CDR3 DNA sequence: TGTGCCAGCACCGGACACGGGGGAGATACGCAGTATTTT. The variable domain in full, completed from reference TRBV25-1 and TRBJ2-3, reads EADIYQTPRYLVIGTGKKITLECSQTMGHDKMYWYQQDPGMELHLIHYSYGVNSTEKGDLSSESTVSRIRTEHFPLTLESARPSHTSQYLCASTGHGGDTQYFGPGTRLTVL.